Reported below is one T cell receptor beta chain. Trimming stripped 0 bases from V and 5 bases from J, with 14 bases between. The CDR3 loop spans 17 amino acids. Germline CDR1 is ENHRY and CDR2 is SYGVKD. This specimen comes from a study of blood T cell repertoires in COVID-19. In the study overall: PBMCs, B-cell-depleted T cells, or T cells were the source of the cDNA or gDNA that made up the material.

Under the authors' procedure: Reference gene primer amplification in the assay estimated nucleated cell counts. The method was immunoSEQ multiplex PCR; TCRdb's version includes in-frame clones alone and lacks a portion of them. That table furnishes V, J and clone size, whereas the DNA furnished D and trimming. The data show around 150,000 clones, 80% seen once. The study drew participants aged roughly 18 to 95 years from 24 US areas. Clinical histories supplied by participants themselves formed the basis of cohort assignment. The source material was PBMCs or T cells enriched from blood (not recorded which). This TCR was recovered from a man aged 35-49 years who had recovered from COVID-19. The rearrangement uses TRBV10-3 and TRBJ1-6, with D tentatively TRBD1 (6 bases). CDR3 protein: CAISESTPGAHNSPLHF. The CDR3 nucleotides read TGTGCCATCAGTGAGTCGACTCCAGGGGCACATAATTCACCCCTCCACTTT.